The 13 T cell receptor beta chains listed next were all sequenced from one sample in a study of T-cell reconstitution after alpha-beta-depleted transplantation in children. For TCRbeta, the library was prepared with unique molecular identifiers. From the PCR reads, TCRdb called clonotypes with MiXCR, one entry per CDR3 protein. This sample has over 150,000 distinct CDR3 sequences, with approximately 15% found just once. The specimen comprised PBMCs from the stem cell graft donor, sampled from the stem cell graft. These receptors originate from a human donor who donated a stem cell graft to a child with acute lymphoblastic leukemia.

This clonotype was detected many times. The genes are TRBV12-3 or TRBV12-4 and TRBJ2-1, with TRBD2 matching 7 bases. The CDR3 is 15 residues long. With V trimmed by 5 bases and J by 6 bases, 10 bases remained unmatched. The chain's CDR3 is CASSLGSGYGNEQFF. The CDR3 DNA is TGTGCCAGCAGTCTAGGTAGCGGGTATGGCAATGAGCAGTTCTTC.

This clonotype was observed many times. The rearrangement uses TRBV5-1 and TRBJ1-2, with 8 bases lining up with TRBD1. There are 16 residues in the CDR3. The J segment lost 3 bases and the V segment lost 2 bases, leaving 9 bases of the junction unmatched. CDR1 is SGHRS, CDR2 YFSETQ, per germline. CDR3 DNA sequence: TGCGCCAGCAGCTTTTTCCCCAGGGGGCGCGACTATGGCTACACCTTC. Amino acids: CASSFFPRGRDYGYTF.

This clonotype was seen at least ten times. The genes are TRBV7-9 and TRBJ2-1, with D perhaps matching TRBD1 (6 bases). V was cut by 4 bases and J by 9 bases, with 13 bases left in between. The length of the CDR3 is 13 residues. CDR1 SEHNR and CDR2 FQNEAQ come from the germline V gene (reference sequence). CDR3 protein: CASSSWSQGEQFF. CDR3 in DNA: TGTGCCAGCAGCTCCTGGTCACAGGGTGAGCAGTTCTTC. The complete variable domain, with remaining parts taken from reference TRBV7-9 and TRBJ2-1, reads DTGVSQNPRHKITKRGQNVTFRCDPISEHNRLYWYRQTLGQGPEFLTYFQNEAQLEKSRLLSDRFSAERPKGSFSTLEIQRTEQGDSAMYLCASSSWSQGEQFFGPGTRLTVL.

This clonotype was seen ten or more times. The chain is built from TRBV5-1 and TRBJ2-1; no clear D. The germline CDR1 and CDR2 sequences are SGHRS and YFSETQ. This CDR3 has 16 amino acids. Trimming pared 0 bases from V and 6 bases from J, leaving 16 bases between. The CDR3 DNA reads TGCGCCAGCAGCTTGGCCCTGGCCTCGGGTGGCAATGAGCAGTTCTTC. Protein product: CASSLALASGGNEQFF.

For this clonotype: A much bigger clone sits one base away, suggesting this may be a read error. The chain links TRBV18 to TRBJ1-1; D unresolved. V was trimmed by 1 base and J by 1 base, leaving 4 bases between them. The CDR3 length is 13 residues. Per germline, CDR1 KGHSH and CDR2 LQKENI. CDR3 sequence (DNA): TGTGCCAGCTCACCACAGAGGAACACTGAAGCTTTCTTT. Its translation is CASSPQRNTEAFF.

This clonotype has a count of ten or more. CDR3 nucleotides: TGTGCCAGCAGGGCACACAGGGTTCGGGCGTACAATGAGCAGTTCTTC. Translating it yields CASRAHRVRAYNEQFF. The chain uses TRBV12-3 or TRBV12-4 and TRBJ2-1; tentatively, D is TRBD1 (6 bases). The CDR3 consists of 16 residues. V lost 6 bases to trimming and J lost 4 bases, with 19 bases between them.

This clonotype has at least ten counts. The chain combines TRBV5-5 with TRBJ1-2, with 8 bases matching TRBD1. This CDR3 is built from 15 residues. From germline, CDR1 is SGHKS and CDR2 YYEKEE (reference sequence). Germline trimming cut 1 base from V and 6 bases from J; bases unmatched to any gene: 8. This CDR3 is CASSLLPGGQDGYTF. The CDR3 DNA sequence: TGTGCCAGCAGCTTGTTACCAGGGGGCCAGGATGGCTACACCTTC.

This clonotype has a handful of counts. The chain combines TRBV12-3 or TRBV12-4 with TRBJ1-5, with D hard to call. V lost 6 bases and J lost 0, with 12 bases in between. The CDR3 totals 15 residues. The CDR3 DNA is TGTGCCAGCAGGACCGGGTTGAATAGCAATCAGCCCCAGCATTTT. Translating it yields CASRTGLNSNQPQHF.

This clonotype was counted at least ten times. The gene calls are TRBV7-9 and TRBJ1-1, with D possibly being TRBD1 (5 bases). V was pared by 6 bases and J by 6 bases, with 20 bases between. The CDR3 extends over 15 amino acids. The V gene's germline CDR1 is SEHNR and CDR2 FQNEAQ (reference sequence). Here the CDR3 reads CASRDGGSPRAEAFF. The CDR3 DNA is TGTGCCAGCAGGGATGGGGGGAGCCCTCGGGCTGAAGCTTTCTTT.

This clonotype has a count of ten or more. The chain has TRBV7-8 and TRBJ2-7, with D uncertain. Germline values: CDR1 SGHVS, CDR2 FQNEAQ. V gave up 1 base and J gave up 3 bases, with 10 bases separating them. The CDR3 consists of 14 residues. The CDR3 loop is CASSLEGGNYEQYF. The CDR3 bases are TGTGCCAGCAGCTTAGAGGGCGGCAACTACGAGCAGTACTTC.

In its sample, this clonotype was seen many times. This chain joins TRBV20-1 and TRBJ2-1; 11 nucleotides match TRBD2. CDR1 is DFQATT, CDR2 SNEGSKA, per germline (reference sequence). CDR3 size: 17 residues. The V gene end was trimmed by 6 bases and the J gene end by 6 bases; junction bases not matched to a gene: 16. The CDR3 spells CSAGARLAGYTRNEQFF. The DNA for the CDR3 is TGCAGTGCGGGGGCGAGACTAGCGGGATATACGCGCAATGAGCAGTTCTTC.

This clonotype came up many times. CDR3 nucleotides: TGTGCCAGCAGCGTAGCTAGCGACGATACGCAGTATTTT. The encoded protein is CASSVASDDTQYF. This rearrangement joins TRBV9 to TRBJ2-3; perhaps TRBD2 as D (6 bases). Trimming removed 0 bases from V and 6 bases from J, with 8 bases in between. The V gene's germline CDR1 is SGDLS and CDR2 YYNGEE. This CDR3 is built from 13 residues. Drawing the rest from reference TRBV9 and TRBJ2-3, the complete variable domain is DSGVTQTPKHLITATGQRVTLRCSPRSGDLSVYWYQQSLDQGLQFLIQYYNGEERAKGNILERFSAQQFPDLHSELNLSSLELGDSALYFCASSVASDDTQYFGPGTRLTVL.

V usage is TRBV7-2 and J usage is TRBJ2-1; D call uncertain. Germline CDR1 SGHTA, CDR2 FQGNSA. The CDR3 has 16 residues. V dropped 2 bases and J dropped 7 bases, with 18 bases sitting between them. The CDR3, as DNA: TGTGCCAGCAGCTTATATCCATCCGGCCGTGGAAATGAGCAGTTCTTC. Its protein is CASSLYPSGRGNEQFF.